This T cell receptor (beta chain) originates from a study of control samples from healthy donors and cancer patients. Assay: immunoSEQ multiplex PCR; the TCRdb copy retains only in-frame clones and omits some. The table includes 29,000 or so clones, 70% to 90% detected once. The clonotype comes from a female donor with melanoma. Input material: formalin-fixed, paraffin-embedded tissue.

Written as DNA, the CDR3 is TGTGCCAGCAGTTTTCAGGGCAATGAGCAGTTCTTC. This encodes CASSFQGNEQFF. The J gene is TRBJ2-1, the V gene TRBV6-5, with D tentatively TRBD1 (5 bases). CDR1 is MNHEY, CDR2 SVGAGI, per germline. There are 12 residues in the CDR3. V gave up 4 bases and J gave up 6 bases, with 7 bases separating them.